This TCR beta chain was identified in a study of blood T cell repertoires in COVID-19. Overall study context: The analysed material was cDNA or gDNA that came from T cells, B-cell-depleted T cells, or PBMCs.

Per the study methods: Reference gene primers were amplified, and this amplification served to estimate nucleated cell counts. The protocol was immunoSEQ multiplex PCR, while the TCRdb copy is restricted to in-frame clones and leaves out a portion. V and J calls and clone size are given by that table; D and trimming were obtained from the DNA. The sample holds 150,000 to 200,000 clones, 70% to 90% seen once. Donors in Cohort 3 counted as recovered after two negative PCRs, clearance, or symptom resolution. V lost 9 bases, J lost 2 bases, and 14 bases lay in between. There are 13 residues in the CDR3. The germline V gene has CDR1 LGHNT and CDR2 FRNRAP.

The sequencing input was PBMCs or T cells enriched from blood (not recorded which). This clonotype originated in a woman between 18 and 30 years old who had recovered from COVID-19. The chain uses TRBV12-5 and TRBJ2-7; possibly TRBD1 for D (6 bases). Written as DNA, the CDR3 is TGTGCTAGAGATGAAAAGGGGGCCTACGAGCAGTACTTC. It encodes CARDEKGAYEQYF.